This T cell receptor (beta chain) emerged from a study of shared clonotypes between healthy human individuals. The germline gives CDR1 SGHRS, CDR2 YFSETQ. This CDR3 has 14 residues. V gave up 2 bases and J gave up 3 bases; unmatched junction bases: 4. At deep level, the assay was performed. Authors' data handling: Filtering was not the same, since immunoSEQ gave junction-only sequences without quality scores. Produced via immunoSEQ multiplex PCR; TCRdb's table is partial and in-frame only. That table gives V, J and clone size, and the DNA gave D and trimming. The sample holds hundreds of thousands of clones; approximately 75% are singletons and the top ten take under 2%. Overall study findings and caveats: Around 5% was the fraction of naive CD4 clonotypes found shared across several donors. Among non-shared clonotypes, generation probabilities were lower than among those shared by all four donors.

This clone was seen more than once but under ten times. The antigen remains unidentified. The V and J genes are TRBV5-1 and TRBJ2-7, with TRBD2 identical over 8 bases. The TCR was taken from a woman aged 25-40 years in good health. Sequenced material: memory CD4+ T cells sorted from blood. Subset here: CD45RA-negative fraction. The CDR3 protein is CASSFEAGVYEQYF. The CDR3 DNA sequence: TGCGCCAGCAGCTTTGAAGCGGGGGTCTACGAGCAGTACTTC. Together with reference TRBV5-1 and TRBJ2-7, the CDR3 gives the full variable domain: KAGVTQTPRYLIKTRGQQVTLSCSPISGHRSVSWYQQTPGQGLQFLFEYFSETQRNKGNFPGRFSGRQFSNSRSEMNVSTLELGDSALYLCASSFEAGVYEQYFGPGTRLTVT.